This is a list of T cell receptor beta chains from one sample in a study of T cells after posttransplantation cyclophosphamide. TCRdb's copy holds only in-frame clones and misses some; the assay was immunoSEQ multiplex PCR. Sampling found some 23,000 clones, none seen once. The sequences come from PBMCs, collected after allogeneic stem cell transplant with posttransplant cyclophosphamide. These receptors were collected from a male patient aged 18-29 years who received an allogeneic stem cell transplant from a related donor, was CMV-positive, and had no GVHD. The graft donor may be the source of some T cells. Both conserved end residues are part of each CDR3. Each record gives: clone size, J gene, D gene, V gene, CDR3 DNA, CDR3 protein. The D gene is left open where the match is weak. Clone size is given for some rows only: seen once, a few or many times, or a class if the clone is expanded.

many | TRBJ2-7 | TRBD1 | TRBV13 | TGTGCCAGCAGCCCTCGGACAGGGTCCTACGAGCAGTACTTC | CASSPRTGSYEQYF
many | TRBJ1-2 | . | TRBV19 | TGTGCCAGTAGTATCCTCCTCAGGGCCCATGGCTACACCTTC | CASSILLRAHGYTF
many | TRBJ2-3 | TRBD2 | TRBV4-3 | TGCGCCAGCAGCGCGGGACTAGCGGGGGGCACAGATACGCAGTATTTT | CASSAGLAGGTDTQYF
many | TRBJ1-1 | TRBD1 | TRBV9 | TGTGCCAGCAGCGTAGCGGGACAGGGGGCAACTGAAGCTTTCTTT | CASSVAGQGATEAFF
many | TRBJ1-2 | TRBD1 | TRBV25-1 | TGTGCCAGCAGGGGACAGGGGGACGGCTACACCTTC | CASRGQGDGYTF
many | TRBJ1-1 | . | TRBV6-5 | TGTGCCAGCAGTCCCGGGATAGGCGTGAACACTGAAGCTTTCTTT | CASSPGIGVNTEAFF
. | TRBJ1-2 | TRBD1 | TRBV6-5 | TGTGCCAGCAGACTTGAGGACAGGGCCAACTATGGCTACACCTTC | CASRLEDRANYGYTF
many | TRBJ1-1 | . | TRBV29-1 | TGCAGCGCCAGCAGGGAAGGGTGGGGCACTGAAGCTTTCTTT | CSASREGWGTEAFF
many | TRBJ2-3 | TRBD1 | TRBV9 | TGTGCCAGCAGCATCCCCCGGGACAGGGGCGGAGTAGGAGATACGCAGTATTTT | CASSIPRDRGGVGDTQYF
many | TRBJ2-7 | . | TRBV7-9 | TGTGCCAGCAGCCCTCGGGGCGAGCAGTACTTC | CASSPRGEQYF
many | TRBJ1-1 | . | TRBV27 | TGTGCCAGCAGCGGGAGACAGAACACTGAAGCTTTCTTT | CASSGRQNTEAFF
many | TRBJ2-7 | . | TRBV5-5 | TGTGCCAGCAGCGAGGGACTTTCCTACGAGCAGTACTTC | CASSEGLSYEQYF
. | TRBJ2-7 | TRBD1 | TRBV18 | TGTGCCAGCTCACCAACCGGGACAGACGAGCAGTACTTC | CASSPTGTDEQYF
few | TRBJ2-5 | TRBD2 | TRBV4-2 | TGTGCCAGCAGCCACTCCGGGACTAGCGGGACGGAGACCCAGTACTTC | CASSHSGTSGTETQYF
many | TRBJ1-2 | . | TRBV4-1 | TGCGCCAGCAGCCAGGGCCAGAACTATGGCTACACCTTC | CASSQGQNYGYTF
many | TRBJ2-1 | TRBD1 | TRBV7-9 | TGTGCCAGCAGCCCCCGACAGGGGAATAATGAGCAGTTCTTC | CASSPRQGNNEQFF
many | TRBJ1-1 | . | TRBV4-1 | TGCGCCAGCAGCCAAGATTGGGCCGAGACACTTGAAGCTTTCTTT | CASSQDWAETLEAFF
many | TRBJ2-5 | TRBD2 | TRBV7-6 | TGTGCCAGCAGCCTCCAGGGAGGGAGAGAGACCCAGTACTTC | CASSLQGGRETQYF
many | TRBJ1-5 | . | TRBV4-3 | TGCGCCAGCGGCCCTTCAGGGGCCAGGCGGCCCCAGCATTTT | CASGPSGARRPQHF
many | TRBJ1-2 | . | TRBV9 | TGTGCCAGCAGCGTAGAAGTAGGGAGGGACTATGGCTACACCTTC | CASSVEVGRDYGYTF
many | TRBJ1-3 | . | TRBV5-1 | TGCGCCAGCAGCTTGGTCGCGACCCGGAGCTCTGGAAACACCATATATTTT | CASSLVATRSSGNTIYF
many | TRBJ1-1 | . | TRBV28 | TGTGCCAGCAGTCCGAGGACAGCCACCGTGAACACTGAAGCTTTCTTT | CASSPRTATVNTEAFF
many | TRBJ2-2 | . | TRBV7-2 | TGTGCCAGCAGCCTTAGCGTGGACACCGGGGAGCTGTTTTTT | CASSLSVDTGELFF
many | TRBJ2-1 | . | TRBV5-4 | TGTGCCAGCAGCCCTCTAGCACGGCGACAAGCCTACAATGAGCAGTTCTTC | CASSPLARRQAYNEQFF
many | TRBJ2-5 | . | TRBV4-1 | TGCGCCAGCAGCCAATCGGAGACCCAGTACTTC | CASSQSETQYF
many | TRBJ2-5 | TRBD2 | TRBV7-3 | TGTGCCAGCAGCTCCTCGGGACTAGTCCAAGAGACCCAGTACTTC | CASSSSGLVQETQYF
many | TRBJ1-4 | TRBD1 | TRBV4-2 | TGTGCCAGCAGCCAACCGACAGGGGCTAATGAAAAACTGTTTTTT | CASSQPTGANEKLFF
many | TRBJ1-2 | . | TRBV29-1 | TGCAGCGTTGAAGATGGCACGGGAGATGGCTACACCTTC | CSVEDGTGDGYTF
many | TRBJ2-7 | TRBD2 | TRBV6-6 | TGTGCCAGCAGTACGACTAGCGGGTTCTACGAGCAGTACTTC | CASSTTSGFYEQYF
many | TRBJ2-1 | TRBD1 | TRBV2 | TGTGCCAGCAGTCTCGGGACAGGGTATGAGCAGTTCTTC | CASSLGTGYEQFF
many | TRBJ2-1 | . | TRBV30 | TGTGCCTGGAGTCCCGTGAGGGAGCAGTTCTTC | CAWSPVREQFF
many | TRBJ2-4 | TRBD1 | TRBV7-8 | TGTGCCAGCAGCAGAGGGACAGCGAAAAACATTCAGTACTTC | CASSRGTAKNIQYF
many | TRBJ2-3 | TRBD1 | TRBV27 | TGTGCCAGCAGTCCGCAATCCGGACAGGGGGCAGATACGCAGTATTTT | CASSPQSGQGADTQYF
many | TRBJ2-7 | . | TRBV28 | TGTGCCAGCAGTTTGACGGGCTCCTACGAGCAGTACTTC | CASSLTGSYEQYF
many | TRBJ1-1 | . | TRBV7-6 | TGTGCCAGCAGCTTAGAGGCAGCTAGGGGAAACACTGAAGCTTTCTTT | CASSLEAARGNTEAFF
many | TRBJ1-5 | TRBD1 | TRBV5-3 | TGTGCCAGAAGCTTGGCCGGGACAGGGGGCCAACAGCCCCAGCATTTT | CARSLAGTGGQQPQHF
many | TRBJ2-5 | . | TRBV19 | TGTGCCAGTAGTACCGGGACAAAGGAACAAGAGACCCAGTACTTC | CASSTGTKEQETQYF
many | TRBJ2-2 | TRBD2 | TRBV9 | TGTGCCAGCAGCGTTGTAGCGGGGTTCACCGGGGAGCTGTTTTTT | CASSVVAGFTGELFF
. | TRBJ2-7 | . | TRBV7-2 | TGTGCCAGCAGATTGTTACCGCAGGGGTCATTCTCCTACGAGCAGTACTTC | CASRLLPQGSFSYEQYF
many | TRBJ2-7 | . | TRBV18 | TGTGCCAGCTCACCGATACCGGGAACTTTAGACTCCTACGAGCAGTACTTC | CASSPIPGTLDSYEQYF
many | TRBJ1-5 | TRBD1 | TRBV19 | TGTGCCAGTAGTACGGGACAGGGGGCGGACGGCAATCAGCCCCAGCATTTT | CASSTGQGADGNQPQHF
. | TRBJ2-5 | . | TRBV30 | TGTGCCTGGAGTCCACGACAAATGAGGGAGGAGACCCAGTACTTC | CAWSPRQMREETQYF
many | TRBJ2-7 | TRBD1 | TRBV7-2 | TGTGCCAGCAGCTTCTTACAAAAGGGGGCCGAGCAGTACTTC | CASSFLQKGAEQYF
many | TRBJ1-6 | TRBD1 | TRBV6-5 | TGTGCCAGCAGAATGCAGGGGGGAGGACATTCACCCCTCCACTTT | CASRMQGGGHSPLHF
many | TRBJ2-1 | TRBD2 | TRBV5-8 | TGTGCCAGCAGCTTGGGACTAGCGGAGTACAATGAGCAGTTCTTC | CASSLGLAEYNEQFF
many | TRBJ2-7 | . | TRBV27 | TGTGCCAGCAGAGTCCTGCACAGGGATGAGCAGTACTTC | CASRVLHRDEQYF
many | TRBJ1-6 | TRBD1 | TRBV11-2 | TGTGCCAGCAGCTTAGATGCGGGACAGGGGGTACCCCTCCACTTT | CASSLDAGQGVPLHF
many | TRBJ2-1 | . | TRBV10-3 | TGTGCCATCAGTGAGTCATTTCCCCAGGGGCGCTACAATGAGCAGTTCTTC | CAISESFPQGRYNEQFF
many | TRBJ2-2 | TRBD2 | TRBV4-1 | TGCGCCAGCAGTCGAAGACTAGCGGGGGGGGGCACCGGGGAGCTGTTTTTT | CASSRRLAGGGTGELFF
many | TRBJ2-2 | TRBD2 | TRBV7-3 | TGTGCCAGCAGCTTACAGCGACTAGCGGGTCCGAACACCGGGGAGCTGTTTTTT | CASSLQRLAGPNTGELFF
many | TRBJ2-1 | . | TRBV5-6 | TGTGCCAGCAGCGGGGACACTTACAATGAGCAGTTCTTC | CASSGDTYNEQFF
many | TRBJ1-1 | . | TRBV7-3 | TGTGCCAGCAGCCCGCAGGGGCTTTTGAACACTGAAGCTTTCTTT | CASSPQGLLNTEAFF
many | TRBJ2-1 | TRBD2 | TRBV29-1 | TGCAGCGTGGTTGGACTAGCGGGTAACAATGAGCAGTTCTTC | CSVVGLAGNNEQFF
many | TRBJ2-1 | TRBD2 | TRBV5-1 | TGCGCCAGCAGCTCCGGGACTAGCTACAATGAGCAGTTCTTC | CASSSGTSYNEQFF
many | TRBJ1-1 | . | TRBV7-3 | TGTGCCAGCAGCTTAAGGCGGGATGCTGAAGCTTTCTTT | CASSLRRDAEAFF
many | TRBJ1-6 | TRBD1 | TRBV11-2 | TGTGCCAGCAGTTCTCGGGACAGGGCGCCCCGCTCCTATAATTCACCCCTCCACTTT | CASSSRDRAPRSYNSPLHF
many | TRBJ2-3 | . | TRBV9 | TGTGCCAGCAGCCTAGGAGGGCAGGCTTTGGATACGCAGTATTTT | CASSLGGQALDTQYF